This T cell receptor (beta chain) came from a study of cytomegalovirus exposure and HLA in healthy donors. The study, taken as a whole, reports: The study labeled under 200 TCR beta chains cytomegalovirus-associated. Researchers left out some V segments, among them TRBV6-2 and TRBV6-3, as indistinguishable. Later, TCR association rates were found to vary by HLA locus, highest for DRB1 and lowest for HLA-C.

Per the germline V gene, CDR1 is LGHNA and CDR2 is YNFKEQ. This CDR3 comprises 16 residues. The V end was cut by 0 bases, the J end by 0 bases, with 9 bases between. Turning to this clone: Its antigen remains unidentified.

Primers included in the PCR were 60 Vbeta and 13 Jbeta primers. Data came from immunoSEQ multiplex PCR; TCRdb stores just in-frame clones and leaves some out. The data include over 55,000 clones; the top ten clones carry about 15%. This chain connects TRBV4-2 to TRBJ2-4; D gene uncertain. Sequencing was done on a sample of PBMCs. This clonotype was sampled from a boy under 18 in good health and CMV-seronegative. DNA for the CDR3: TGTGCCAGCAGCCAAGAGGAGCCCCTAGCCAAAAACATTCAGTACTTC. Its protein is CASSQEEPLAKNIQYF.